The rows below give T cell receptor beta chains drawn from one sample of a study of shared clonotypes between healthy human individuals. Assay: immunoSEQ multiplex PCR; the TCRdb copy retains only in-frame clones and omits some. The sample consists of some 2,500,000 clones, 93% of them appearing once. Material: naive CD4+ T cells from PBMCs. These receptors all come from a man between 18 and 29 years old in good health. Some clones in this sample may be carry-over from other donors' samples. Each CDR3 is given with its conserved first and last residue. The order of the fields is J gene, D gene, V gene, clone size, CDR3 protein, CDR3 DNA. The D gene is left open where the match is weak. Not every row has a clone size; where given, it reads once, few, many or a size class.

J gene: TRBJ2-3; D gene: -; V gene: TRBV5-1; clone size: once; CDR3 protein: CASSIEPQDTQYF; CDR3 DNA: TGCGCCAGCAGCATCGAGCCACAAGATACGCAGTATTTT
J gene: TRBJ2-1; D gene: -; V gene: TRBV7-3; clone size: -; CDR3 protein: CASSLGPRSDNEQFF; CDR3 DNA: TGTGCCAGCAGCTTAGGACCCAGAAGCGACAATGAGCAGTTCTTC
J gene: TRBJ1-5; D gene: -; V gene: TRBV27; clone size: -; CDR3 protein: CASSLRQAINQPQHF; CDR3 DNA: TGTGCCAGCAGTTTACGACAGGCAATCAATCAGCCCCAGCATTTT
J gene: TRBJ2-2; D gene: -; V gene: TRBV28; clone size: -; CDR3 protein: CASSFPSPANTGELFF; CDR3 DNA: TGTGCCAGCAGTTTTCCCAGCCCCGCGAACACCGGGGAGCTGTTTTTT
J gene: TRBJ1-2; D gene: -; V gene: TRBV5-1; clone size: -; CDR3 protein: CASSGLDGGYGYTF; CDR3 DNA: TGCGCCAGCAGTGGCCTTGACGGCGGCTATGGCTACACCTTC
J gene: TRBJ2-6; D gene: -; V gene: TRBV18; clone size: -; CDR3 protein: CASSPQHSGANVLTF; CDR3 DNA: TGTGCCAGCTCACCACAGCACTCTGGGGCCAACGTCCTGACTTTC
J gene: TRBJ2-7; D gene: -; V gene: TRBV4-2; clone size: -; CDR3 protein: CASSQGFPGLPLEQYF; CDR3 DNA: TGTGCCAGCAGCCAAGGCTTTCCAGGACTCCCTCTAGAGCAGTACTTC
J gene: TRBJ1-1; D gene: -; V gene: TRBV7-2; clone size: -; CDR3 protein: CASSFRNTEAFF; CDR3 DNA: TGTGCCAGCAGCTTTCGCAACACTGAAGCTTTCTTT
J gene: TRBJ2-7; D gene: -; V gene: TRBV7-9; clone size: -; CDR3 protein: CASKSSGAYEQYF; CDR3 DNA: TGTGCCAGCAAGTCGTCCGGAGCCTACGAGCAGTACTTC
J gene: TRBJ1-2; D gene: TRBD1; V gene: TRBV7-3; clone size: -; CDR3 protein: CASSPTGEANYGYTF; CDR3 DNA: TGTGCCAGCAGCCCAACAGGGGAGGCTAACTATGGCTACACCTTC
J gene: TRBJ1-4; D gene: -; V gene: TRBV30; clone size: -; CDR3 protein: CAWSVGGSNEKLFF; CDR3 DNA: TGTGCCTGGAGTGTAGGGGGTTCTAATGAAAAACTGTTTTTT
J gene: TRBJ2-7; D gene: -; V gene: TRBV28; clone size: -; CDR3 protein: CASSSPGQGVSYEQYF; CDR3 DNA: TGTGCCAGCAGTTCCCCAGGTCAGGGCGTTTCCTACGAGCAGTACTTC
J gene: TRBJ2-7; D gene: -; V gene: TRBV11-2; clone size: -; CDR3 protein: CASSLYIGGSYEQYF; CDR3 DNA: TGTGCCAGCAGCTTATACATCGGCGGCTCCTACGAGCAGTACTTC
J gene: TRBJ1-5; D gene: -; V gene: TRBV10-3; clone size: -; CDR3 protein: CATARVGDQPQHF; CDR3 DNA: TGTGCCACTGCCCGGGTCGGGGATCAGCCCCAGCATTTT
J gene: TRBJ2-3; D gene: -; V gene: TRBV5-8; clone size: -; CDR3 protein: CASSGWGTDTQYF; CDR3 DNA: TGTGCCAGCAGCGGATGGGGCACAGATACGCAGTATTTT
J gene: TRBJ1-3; D gene: -; V gene: TRBV6-1; clone size: -; CDR3 protein: CASSEAAQGTGNTIYF; CDR3 DNA: TGTGCCAGCAGTGAAGCCGCACAGGGAACTGGAAACACCATATATTTT
J gene: TRBJ1-4; D gene: -; V gene: TRBV6-7; clone size: -; CDR3 protein: CASSYHRTTTNEKLFF; CDR3 DNA: TGTGCCAGCAGTTACCACAGGACAACTACTAATGAAAAACTGTTTTTT
J gene: TRBJ2-5; D gene: -; V gene: TRBV30; clone size: -; CDR3 protein: CAWSAKETQYF; CDR3 DNA: TGTGCCTGGAGTGCCAAAGAGACCCAGTACTTC
J gene: TRBJ2-7; D gene: TRBD1; V gene: TRBV6-1; clone size: -; CDR3 protein: CASLTGSYEQYF; CDR3 DNA: TGTGCCAGCCTGACAGGGTCCTACGAGCAGTACTTC
J gene: TRBJ2-7; D gene: -; V gene: TRBV19; clone size: -; CDR3 protein: CASSIGQAYEQYF; CDR3 DNA: TGTGCCAGTAGTATAGGGCAGGCCTACGAGCAGTACTTC
J gene: TRBJ2-5; D gene: -; V gene: TRBV6-4; clone size: -; CDR3 protein: CASSPNGAGWETQYF; CDR3 DNA: TGTGCCAGCAGTCCGAACGGGGCGGGATGGGAGACCCAGTACTTC
J gene: TRBJ2-5; D gene: -; V gene: TRBV18; clone size: -; CDR3 protein: CASSPPYRDTQYF; CDR3 DNA: TGTGCCAGCTCACCACCGTATAGGGACACCCAGTACTTC
J gene: TRBJ1-1; D gene: -; V gene: TRBV2; clone size: -; CDR3 protein: CASTYRENTEAFF; CDR3 DNA: TGTGCCAGCACATACAGAGAGAACACTGAAGCTTTCTTT
J gene: TRBJ2-2; D gene: TRBD1; V gene: TRBV2; clone size: -; CDR3 protein: CASSRDRGPGELFF; CDR3 DNA: TGTGCCAGCAGCCGGGACAGGGGCCCCGGGGAGCTGTTTTTT
J gene: TRBJ2-7; D gene: -; V gene: TRBV10-1; clone size: -; CDR3 protein: CASIALHYPYEQYF; CDR3 DNA: TGCGCCAGCATAGCATTACACTACCCTTACGAGCAGTACTTC
J gene: TRBJ2-7; D gene: -; V gene: TRBV2; clone size: -; CDR3 protein: CASSEYGSYEQYF; CDR3 DNA: TGTGCCAGCAGTGAATATGGCAGCTACGAGCAGTACTTC
J gene: TRBJ1-1; D gene: TRBD1; V gene: TRBV5-1; clone size: -; CDR3 protein: CASRQGTANTEAFF; CDR3 DNA: TGCGCCAGCAGACAGGGGACTGCCAACACTGAAGCTTTCTTT
J gene: TRBJ2-4; D gene: -; V gene: TRBV30; clone size: -; CDR3 protein: CAWSVKSAKNIQYF; CDR3 DNA: TGTGCCTGGAGCGTCAAGAGCGCCAAAAACATTCAGTACTTC
J gene: TRBJ2-6; D gene: TRBD1; V gene: TRBV13; clone size: -; CDR3 protein: CASSFPRPTGGSAGANVLTF; CDR3 DNA: TGTGCCAGCAGCTTCCCTCGCCCAACAGGGGGCTCTGCTGGGGCCAACGTCCTGACTTTC
J gene: TRBJ2-7; D gene: TRBD1; V gene: TRBV30; clone size: -; CDR3 protein: CAWRVGTGTYEQYF; CDR3 DNA: TGTGCCTGGAGAGTGGGGACAGGAACCTACGAGCAGTACTTC
J gene: TRBJ2-1; D gene: -; V gene: TRBV27; clone size: -; CDR3 protein: CASRGRREVNEQFF; CDR3 DNA: TGTGCCAGCAGGGGGCGGAGAGAGGTCAATGAGCAGTTCTTC
J gene: TRBJ2-1; D gene: TRBD1; V gene: TRBV7-3; clone size: -; CDR3 protein: CASSRRGQSSYNEQFF; CDR3 DNA: TGTGCCAGCAGTCGTAGGGGGCAGAGCTCCTACAATGAGCAGTTCTTC
J gene: TRBJ2-1; D gene: TRBD2; V gene: TRBV9; clone size: -; CDR3 protein: CASSVVGSGITPGEQFF; CDR3 DNA: TGTGCCAGCAGCGTAGTTGGTAGCGGGATAACCCCCGGTGAGCAGTTCTTC
J gene: TRBJ2-7; D gene: TRBD1; V gene: TRBV6-1; clone size: once; CDR3 protein: CASRMTGSYEQYF; CDR3 DNA: TGTGCCAGCAGGATGACAGGGTCCTACGAGCAGTACTTC
J gene: TRBJ1-5; D gene: -; V gene: TRBV28; clone size: -; CDR3 protein: CAIEWGSNQPQHF; CDR3 DNA: TGTGCCATAGAGTGGGGTAGCAATCAGCCCCAGCATTTT
J gene: TRBJ2-5; D gene: TRBD1; V gene: TRBV6-6; clone size: -; CDR3 protein: CASSKTGGAWETQYF; CDR3 DNA: TGTGCCAGCAGTAAGACAGGGGGAGCATGGGAGACCCAGTACTTC
J gene: TRBJ2-2; D gene: -; V gene: TRBV10-3; clone size: -; CDR3 protein: CAISVTGTGTTGELFF; CDR3 DNA: TGTGCCATCAGTGTGACCGGGACTGGGACTACCGGGGAGCTGTTTTTT
J gene: TRBJ2-7; D gene: -; V gene: TRBV27; clone size: -; CDR3 protein: CASSLSRQTDSSYEQYF; CDR3 DNA: TGTGCCAGCAGTTTATCGAGGCAGACCGATAGCTCCTACGAGCAGTACTTC
J gene: TRBJ1-4; D gene: TRBD1; V gene: TRBV28; clone size: -; CDR3 protein: CASSSYPGQRYEKLFF; CDR3 DNA: TGTGCCAGCAGTTCCTACCCGGGACAGAGATATGAAAAACTGTTTTTT
J gene: TRBJ2-7; D gene: TRBD2; V gene: TRBV7-8; clone size: -; CDR3 protein: CASSLWPSGGREHEQYF; CDR3 DNA: TGTGCCAGCAGCTTATGGCCTAGCGGGGGCCGGGAACACGAGCAGTACTTC
J gene: TRBJ1-1; D gene: -; V gene: TRBV5-1; clone size: -; CDR3 protein: CASSLGNRVAEAFF; CDR3 DNA: TGCGCCAGCAGCTTGGGAAATCGGGTTGCTGAAGCTTTCTTT